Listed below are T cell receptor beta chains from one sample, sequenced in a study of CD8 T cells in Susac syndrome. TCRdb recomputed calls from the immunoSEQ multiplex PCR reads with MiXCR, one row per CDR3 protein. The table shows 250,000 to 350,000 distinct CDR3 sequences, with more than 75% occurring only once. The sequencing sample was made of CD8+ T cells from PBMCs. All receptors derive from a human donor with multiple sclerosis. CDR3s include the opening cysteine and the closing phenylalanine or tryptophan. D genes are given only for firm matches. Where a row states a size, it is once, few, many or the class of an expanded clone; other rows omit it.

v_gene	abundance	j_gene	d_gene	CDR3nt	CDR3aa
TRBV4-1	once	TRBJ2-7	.	TGCGCCAGCAGCCATCCTCTAGCGTCGAGCTCCTACGAGCAGTACTTC	CASSHPLASSSYEQYF
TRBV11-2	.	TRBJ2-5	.	TGTGCCAGCAGCTTAGCCGGAATCGGAGAGACCCAGTACTTC	CASSLAGIGETQYF
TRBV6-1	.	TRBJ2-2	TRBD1	TGTGCCAGCAGTTGGGGGACAGACACCGGGGAGCTGTTTTTT	CASSWGTDTGELFF
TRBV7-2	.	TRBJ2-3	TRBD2	TGTGCCAGCAGCTGGACTAGCGGGAGTACTACAGATACGCAGTATTTT	CASSWTSGSTTDTQYF
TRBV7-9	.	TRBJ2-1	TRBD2	TGTGCCAGCAGCTTAGAAGCGGGAAGGTCCGAGCAGTTCTTC	CASSLEAGRSEQFF
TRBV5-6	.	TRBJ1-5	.	TGTGCCAGCAGCTTGTTTTCTCCTTATAGCAATCAGCCCCAGCATTTT	CASSLFSPYSNQPQHF
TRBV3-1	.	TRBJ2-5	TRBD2	TGTGCCAGCAGCCAAGTCCAGCGGGAACAGACCCAGTACTTC	CASSQVQREQTQYF
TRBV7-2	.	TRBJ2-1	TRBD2	TGTGCCAGCAGCTCCGGGACTAGAGAGATCAATGAGCAGTTCTTC	CASSSGTREINEQFF
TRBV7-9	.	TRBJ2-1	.	TGTGCCAGCAGCTTAATTCCGGATGAGCAGTTCTTC	CASSLIPDEQFF
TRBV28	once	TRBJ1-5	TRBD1	TGTGCCAGCAGTTGGGACAGGGATCAGCCCCAGCATTTT	CASSWDRDQPQHF
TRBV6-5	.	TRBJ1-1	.	TGTGCCAGCAGTGGGGCACCCCAAAACACTGAAGCTTTCTTT	CASSGAPQNTEAFF
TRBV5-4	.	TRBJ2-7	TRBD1	TGTGCCGGCTCGACAGGGGGTAGAGAGCAGTACTTC	CAGSTGGREQYF
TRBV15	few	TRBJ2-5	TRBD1	TGTGCCACCAGCAAAACAGGGGGCATTGAGACCCAGTACTTC	CATSKTGGIETQYF
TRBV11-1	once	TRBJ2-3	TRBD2	TGTGCCAGCAGCTTAGGGGCCGAGGCGGGAGAAAAGGAGGGCACAGATACGCAGTATTTT	CASSLGAEAGEKEGTDTQYF
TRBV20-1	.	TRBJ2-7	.	TGCAGTGCTAAGGGCCTAGCACGTTACGAGCAGTACTTC	CSAKGLARYEQYF
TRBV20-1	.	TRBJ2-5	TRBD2	TGCAGTGCTACGGGACTAGCGGGATTTGGGACCCAGTACTTC	CSATGLAGFGTQYF
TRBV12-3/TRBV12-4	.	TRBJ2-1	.	TGTGCCAGCAGTTTAGGGGTGGGGCACAATGAGCAGTTCTTC	CASSLGVGHNEQFF
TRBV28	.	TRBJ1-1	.	TGTGCCAGCAGTTTTTCTTCTGAAGCTTTCTTT	CASSFSSEAFF
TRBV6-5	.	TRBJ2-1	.	TGTGCCAGCAGTTATGAGGGGTCCTACAATGAGCAGTTCTTC	CASSYEGSYNEQFF
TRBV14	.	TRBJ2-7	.	TGTGCCAGCAGCTCGGGCCCCGGCTACGAGCAGTACTTC	CASSSGPGYEQYF
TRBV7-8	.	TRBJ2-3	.	TGTGCCAGCAGCTTAGTCTTCGGCAGCGGGTTGGCCCCAGATACGCAGTATTTT	CASSLVFGSGLAPDTQYF
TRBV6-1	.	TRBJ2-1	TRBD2	TGTGCCAGCAGTCGGACTAGCGGGGGAACTAGCTCCTACAATGAGCAGTTCTTC	CASSRTSGGTSSYNEQFF
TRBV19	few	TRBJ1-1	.	TGTGCCAGTAGTATTTCGCAGGGAGGGATCACTGAAGCTTTCTTT	CASSISQGGITEAFF
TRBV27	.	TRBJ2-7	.	TGTGCCAGCAGTTTGTTCGGGAGAAGGAATAACGAGCAGTACTTC	CASSLFGRRNNEQYF
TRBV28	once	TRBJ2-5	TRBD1	TGTGCCAGCAGTTTCCCCCCGACAGGGGTGTCTCAAGAGACCCAGTACTTC	CASSFPPTGVSQETQYF
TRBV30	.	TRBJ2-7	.	TGTGCCTGGACCAAACAGGGCCTACTCTACGAGCAGTACTTC	CAWTKQGLLYEQYF
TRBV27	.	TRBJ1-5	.	TGTGCCAGCAGTTTATCCGTCCGGGGGCAGCCCCAGCATTTT	CASSLSVRGQPQHF
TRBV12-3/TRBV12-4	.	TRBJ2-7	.	TGTGCCAGCAGTTTAATGGGGAACGAGCAGTACTTC	CASSLMGNEQYF
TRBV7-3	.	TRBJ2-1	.	TGTGCCAGCAGCTTAGGTATAGTTACAGGGTACAGCAATGAGCAGTTCTTC	CASSLGIVTGYSNEQFF
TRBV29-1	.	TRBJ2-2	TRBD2	TGCAGCGTCGCAGGACTAGCGGGAGGGAAGAACACCGGGGAGCTGTTTTTT	CSVAGLAGGKNTGELFF